This TCR beta chain comes out of a study of cytomegalovirus exposure and HLA in healthy donors. Background on the study: Around 85 million unique TCRs from HLA-typed donors were held in an early data release.

The V and J ends lost 0 bases and 1 base respectively, with 10 bases between them. The germline V gene has CDR1 SGHRS and CDR2 YFSETQ. This CDR3 is 15 amino acids long. The primer mix had 60 Vbeta and 13 Jbeta primers. Authors' methods: As a later analysis found, there were tens of millions of unique TCR beta chains, of which roughly 11 million were shared. TCRdb's table, derived via immunoSEQ multiplex PCR, lists solely in-frame clones and lacks some. V and J calls and clone size are given by that table; D and trimming were obtained from the DNA. The sample has fewer than 100,000 clones. The genes are TRBV5-1 and TRBJ1-1; no firm D call. Sequencing used PBMCs. This receptor was identified in a man aged 18 to 29 in good health and CMV-seropositive. CDR3: CASSLAGGGNTEAFF. CDR3 nucleotide sequence: TGCGCCAGCAGCTTGGCAGGCGGAGGGAACACTGAAGCTTTCTTT.